These 23 T cell receptor beta chains were sequenced from one sample in a study of a mutant IDH1 vaccine in newly diagnosed glioma. No antigen has been assigned to these receptors. TCRdb keeps only in-frame clones here, not all; method: immunoSEQ multiplex PCR. Of 40,000 to 55,000 clones in the sample, 90% to 95% were seen once. Indicated time point: week 11, during vaccination. Vaccinated patients received 300 ug of mutant IDH1 20-mer peptide per dose, with topical imiquimod. Sequencing was performed on PBMCs, taken from a glioma patient whose treatment included an IDH1 peptide vaccine. The receptor set was obtained from a man aged 50 to 60 with glioma.

This clone was observed once. The chain joins TRBV30 to TRBJ1-2, with no clear D. Per the germline V gene, CDR1 is GTSNPN and CDR2 is SVGIG (reference sequence). The CDR3 consists of 14 residues. V dropped 3 bases and J dropped 8 bases, with 19 bases sitting between them. The CDR3 nucleotides read TGTGCCTGGAGGGACGGACCCAGTTTATGGGGCTACACCTTC. Its protein is CAWRDGPSLWGYTF.

The V gene is TRBV5-4, the J gene TRBJ1-1; D may be TRBD1 (6 bases). V lost 4 bases, J lost 8 bases, and 12 bases lay in between. The germline V gene has CDR1 SGHNT and CDR2 YYREEE (reference sequence). This CDR3 spans 12 amino acids. The CDR3 is CASSTGQYEAFF. The CDR3 DNA reads TGTGCCAGCAGCACCGGACAGTACGAAGCTTTCTTT.

CDR3 amino acids: CASSYGVGDTQYF. The CDR3 coding sequence is TGTGCCAGCAGTTATGGGGTTGGGGATACGCAGTATTTT. The chain links TRBV2 to TRBJ2-3, with no clear D. V lost 5 bases and J lost 6, with 12 bases in between. CDR3 length: 13 residues. Germline V gives CDR1 SNHLY, CDR2 FYNNEI. Supplemented by reference TRBV2 and TRBJ2-3, the full variable domain reads EPEVTQTPSHQVTQMGQEVILRCVPISNHLYFYWYRQILGQKVEFLVSFYNNEISEKSEIFDDQFSVERPDGSNFTLKIRSTKLEDSAMYFCASSYGVGDTQYFGPGTRLTVL.

This clone was seen only a few times. This sequence joins TRBV14 and TRBJ2-7; D not certain. Per germline, CDR1 SGHDN and CDR2 FVKESK. The ends were cut back, 0 bases at V and 3 bases at J, with 15 bases in the middle. This CDR3 region has 16 residues. DNA for the CDR3: TGTGCCAGCAGCCAAGATGGTCCCTTAAGAGTCTACGAGCAGTACTTC. It yields the protein CASSQDGPLRVYEQYF.

V is TRBV7-9 and J is TRBJ1-3; 9 bases agree with TRBD1. Germline loops: CDR1 SEHNR, CDR2 FQNEAQ (reference sequence). J was trimmed by 4 bases and V by 5 bases; bases with no gene match: 6. This CDR3 is 15 amino acids long. The CDR3 is CASSPHGTGGNTIYF. Here the CDR3 DNA reads TGTGCCAGCAGCCCCCATGGGACAGGGGGAAACACCATATATTTT.

The J gene is TRBJ2-7, the V gene TRBV18; D possibly corresponds to TRBD1 (6 bases). The germline V gene encodes CDR1 KGHSH and CDR2 LQKENI. This CDR3 contains 14 residues. V lost 4 bases, J lost 2 bases, and 12 bases lay in between. In DNA form, the CDR3 reads TGTGCCAGCTCACTCAACAGGGAAGCCTACGAGCAGTACTTC. This gives the protein CASSLNREAYEQYF. The full variable domain, in which reference TRBV18 and TRBJ2-7 provide the parts outside the CDR3, is NAGVMQNPRHLVRRRGQEARLRCSPMKGHSHVYWYRQLPEEGLKFMVYLQKENIIDESGMPKERFSAEFPKEGPSILRIQQVVRGDSAAYFCASSLNREAYEQYFGPGTRLTVT.

The CDR3 sequence: CASSWDRIAYEQYF. CDR3 in DNA: TGTGCCAGCAGCTGGGACAGGATTGCCTACGAGCAGTACTTC. This chain uses TRBV5-6 with TRBJ2-7, with TRBD1 matching 8 bases. The CDR3 runs to 14 residues. V gave up 3 bases and J gave up 2 bases; unmatched junction bases: 4. The germline gives CDR1 SGHDT, CDR2 YYEEEE.

This rearrangement joins TRBV10-3 to TRBJ2-5; D may match TRBD1 or TRBD2 (5 bases each). The CDR3 has 15 amino acids. The germline V gene has CDR1 ENHRY and CDR2 SYGVKD. V was shortened by 2 bases and J by 10 bases, with 20 bases between the two germline ends. The DNA of the CDR3 is TGTGCCATCAGTGAGGGGGACCCTCCGAAGTGGGACCAGTACTTC. Residues: CAISEGDPPKWDQYF.

The chain links TRBV27 to TRBJ1-1, with a possible D match to TRBD1 (5 bases). The CDR3 extends over 13 amino acids. Per the germline V gene, CDR1 is MNHEY and CDR2 is SMNVEV (reference sequence). V lost 3 bases and J lost 4, with 9 bases in between. The CDR3 protein is CASSFGGVTEAFF. The CDR3 DNA reads as TGTGCCAGCAGTTTTGGGGGGGTCACTGAAGCTTTCTTT.

The chain uses TRBV10-3 and TRBJ2-3; 11 bases match TRBD2. Germline CDR1 ENHRY, CDR2 SYGVKD. The CDR3 contains 16 residues. V lost 6 bases, J lost 3 bases, and 8 bases stayed unmatched. DNA of the CDR3: TGTGCCATCAGGGTACTAGCGGGAGAAGGTACAGATACGCAGTATTTT. Translated, it gives CAIRVLAGEGTDTQYF.

This sequence joins TRBV7-9 and TRBJ2-7, with 12 bases matching TRBD2. CDR3 length: 18 amino acids. The V segment lost 5 bases and the J segment 5 bases; nucleotides outside the gene matches: 16. From germline, CDR1 is SEHNR and CDR2 FQNEAQ (reference sequence). For the CDR3, the DNA is TGTGCCAGCAGCCTCGACCGTCTTAGGACTAGCGGGGTCCACGAGCAGTACTTC. Protein sequence: CASSLDRLRTSGVHEQYF.

There are a few counts of this clone. This chain links TRBV18 with TRBJ2-1, with 7 nucleotides matching TRBD1. CDR3 length equals 14 residues. V shed 3 bases and J 4 bases; nucleotides not matched to a gene: 3. Germline CDR1 and CDR2: KGHSH and LQKENI. CDR3 nucleotide sequence: TGTGCCAGCTCACCCGGACAGGTTTACAATGAGCAGTTCTTC. It encodes CASSPGQVYNEQFF.

This chain joins TRBV4-3 and TRBJ2-2; D is undetermined. Germline loops: CDR1 LGHNA, CDR2 YSLEER. V gave up 4 bases and J gave up 4 bases, with 4 bases separating them. CDR3 length: 12 amino acids. The CDR3: CASSLSTGELFF. The CDR3 nucleotides are TGCGCCAGCAGCCTTTCCACCGGGGAGCTGTTTTTT.

This chain connects TRBV11-2 to TRBJ2-7; maybe TRBD1 (5 bases). The CDR3 loop spans 13 amino acids. The V gene's germline CDR1 is SGHAT and CDR2 FQNNGV. Trimming removed 1 base at V and 5 bases at J, with 9 bases between. The CDR3 loop is CASSLGKGDEQYF. The CDR3 region has the DNA TGTGCCAGCAGCTTAGGTAAAGGGGACGAGCAGTACTTC.

The J gene is TRBJ1-5, the V gene TRBV27, with 12 nucleotides matching TRBD1. V gave up 5 bases and J gave up 7 bases; unmatched junction bases: 9. This CDR3 comprises 16 residues. Per the germline V gene, CDR1 is MNHEY and CDR2 is SMNVEV (reference sequence). The CDR3 reads CASSLTGQGAGQPQHF. In DNA form, the CDR3 reads TGTGCCAGCAGTCTAACGGGACAGGGGGCTGGGCAGCCCCAGCATTTT.

The chain combines TRBV5-6 with TRBJ2-2; TRBD2 might be the D (6 bases). CDR1 is SGHDT, CDR2 YYEEEE, per germline. V dropped 4 bases and J dropped 4 bases, with 11 bases sitting between them. The CDR3 has 14 residues. CDR3 DNA: TGTGCCAGCAGCCAAGGAGGGGTCACCGGGGAGCTGTTTTTT. This encodes CASSQGGVTGELFF.

V usage is TRBV5-4 and J usage is TRBJ2-3; 14 bases are a match to TRBD2. The trim removed 4 bases at V and 1 base at J, leaving 8 bases unmatched. Per germline, CDR1 SGHNT and CDR2 YYREEE (reference sequence). CDR3 length: 18 residues. DNA for the CDR3: TGTGCCAGCAGCGCGGGACTAGCGGGAGCCCGGGGCACAGATACGCAGTATTTT. Its protein is CASSAGLAGARGTDTQYF.

Comments on this clone: The junction differs from germline at one of its ends, possibly a read error. The gene calls are TRBV7-7 and TRBJ2-3; D possibly matches TRBD1 or TRBD2 (5 bases each). The CDR3 length is 15 residues. CDR1 is SSHAT, CDR2 FNYEAQ, per germline (reference sequence). This chain's CDR3 is CASSPFTEGTDTQYF. In DNA, the CDR3 is TGTGCTAGCAGCCCCTTTACCGAGGGGACAGATACGCAGTATTTT.

The CDR3 DNA sequence: TGTGCCAGCAGCAGCCGACAGGGGAACTTATACGAGCAGTACTTC. The encoded protein is CASSSRQGNLYEQYF. The chain carries TRBV5-4 and TRBJ2-7; 8 bases are a match to TRBD1. V gave up 4 bases and J gave up 4 bases; unmatched junction bases: 10. This CDR3 is built from 15 residues. CDR1 and CDR2 (germline): SGHNT, YYREEE (reference sequence).

V usage is TRBV19 and J usage is TRBJ1-1; D is perhaps TRBD1 (5 bases). Germline V CDR1 and CDR2: LNHDA, SQIVND (reference sequence). Trimming pared 2 bases from V and 3 bases from J, leaving 10 bases between. This CDR3 is built from 14 residues. CDR3 in amino acids: CASSIQGLDTEAFF. The CDR3 coding sequence is TGTGCCAGTAGTATACAGGGTTTGGACACTGAAGCTTTCTTT.

In its sample, this clone was seen once. The chain is built from TRBV5-8 and TRBJ2-5; 9 nucleotides line up with TRBD1. Germline V gene sequence: CDR1 SGHTS, CDR2 YDEGEE. With V trimmed by 3 bases and J by 5 bases, 8 bases remained unmatched. This CDR3 comprises 15 residues. The CDR3 here is CASSWGQGVGETQYF. The DNA of the CDR3 is TGTGCCAGCAGCTGGGGACAGGGTGTCGGGGAGACCCAGTACTTC.

The chain combines TRBV18 with TRBJ1-2; 7 bases are a match to TRBD1. Germline V gene lookup returns CDR1 KGHSH and CDR2 LQKENI. The CDR3 is made up of 14 amino acids. The V and J ends lost 2 bases and 5 bases, in that order; junction bases with no gene match: 5. The DNA of the CDR3 is TGTGCCAGCTCACCATCGGGACAGCTGTATGGCTACACCTTC. Its protein product is CASSPSGQLYGYTF.

The rearrangement links TRBV28 to TRBJ2-1, with TRBD2 identical over 9 bases. In germline, CDR1 is MDHEN, CDR2 SYDVKM. The V and J ends lost 6 bases and 0 bases, in that order; junction bases with no gene match: 9. This CDR3 has 17 residues. The CDR3 sequence: CASSISLAGDSYNEQFF. The CDR3 DNA follows: TGTGCCAGCAGCATTTCCTTAGCGGGAGACTCCTACAATGAGCAGTTCTTC.